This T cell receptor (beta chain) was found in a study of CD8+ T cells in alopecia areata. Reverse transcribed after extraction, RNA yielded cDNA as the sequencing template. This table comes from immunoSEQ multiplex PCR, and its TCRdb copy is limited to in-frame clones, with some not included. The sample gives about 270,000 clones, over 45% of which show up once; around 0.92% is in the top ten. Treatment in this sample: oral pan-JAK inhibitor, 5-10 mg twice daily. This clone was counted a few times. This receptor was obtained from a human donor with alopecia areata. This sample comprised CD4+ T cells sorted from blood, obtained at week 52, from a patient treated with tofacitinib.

Written as DNA, the CDR3 is TGTGCCAGCAGCCAAGACAGGTATACTGAAGCTTTCTTT. Translating it yields CASSQDRYTEAFF. J is TRBJ1-1 and V is TRBV11-3, with a weak D call TRBD1 (6 bases). CDR3 length: 13 residues. Germline V CDR1 and CDR2: SGHNT, YENEEA. Trimming pared 5 bases from V and 5 bases from J, leaving 12 bases between.